This T cell receptor beta chain was obtained from a study of cytomegalovirus exposure and HLA in healthy donors. Study at large: Genotyping of nearly 400 donors showed that 65% to 90% belonged to the Caucasian-associated ancestry cluster.

Study-wide points: Accurate HLA-A and HLA-B prediction from TCR beta sequences was reported for most subjects.

At collection, donors were nominally healthy, but unrecorded immune exposures were probable. 60 Vbeta and 13 Jbeta primers were used in PCR. The method was immunoSEQ multiplex PCR; TCRdb's version includes in-frame clones alone and lacks a portion of them. The table shows roughly 120,000 clones, with 70% to 85% occurring only once. Concerning this clone: Its cognate antigen is unknown.

Germline V lookup: CDR1 SGDLS, CDR2 YYNGEE. Deletions cut 1 base from V and 2 bases from J, with 11 bases between. The CDR3 extends over 15 amino acids. This clonotype was sampled from a woman in her forties or fifties in good health and CMV-seropositive. Sequencing input: PBMCs. The chain combines TRBV9 with TRBJ2-3; tentative D call: TRBD1 (5 bases). The CDR3 DNA is TGTGCCAGCAGCGTAAGGGGCGGAATCACAGATACGCAGTATTTT. Protein product: CASSVRGGITDTQYF.